This TCR beta chain came from a study of monozygotic twins with inflammatory bowel disease. Findings of the study overall: Perhaps reflecting limited power, concordant and discordant twins did not differ in repertoire similarity. Clonotype sharing was lower in IBD patients than healthy twins, most markedly with disease activity.

The CDR3 sequence is 16 residues long. In germline, CDR1 is SNHLY, CDR2 FYNNEI. As concerns this clonotype: Its target is not known.

TCRdb reprocessed the 5' RACE reads, with one entry per CDR3 protein and no DNA. This table lists about 200,000 distinct CDR3 sequences. This rearrangement joins TRBV2 to TRBJ2-2; TCRdb's D call of TRBD1 is untestable without DNA. This receptor was taken from a human donor with ulcerative colitis or Crohn's disease, or a healthy co-twin of an affected twin (not recorded which). The sequencing input was blood. CDR3 residues: CASSSKTGVNTGELFF.